These T cell receptor beta chains were read from a single sample in a study of Graves' ophthalmopathy and Graves' hyperthyroidism. A single record per CDR3 protein comes from TCRdb applying MiXCR to the multiplex PCR reads. The sample yields roughly 500,000 distinct CDR3 sequences, approximately 15% seen once. Sequencing was performed on blood. The receptor set was obtained from a woman aged 25-40 years with Graves' ophthalmopathy. Both conserved end residues are part of each CDR3. Fields, in order: clone size, J gene, V gene, D gene, CDR3 DNA, CDR3 protein. The D gene is left open where the match is weak. The size entry is marked missing in some rows and otherwise reads once, few, many or a size class.

>few|TRBJ2-7|TRBV4-1|NA
TGCGCCAGCAGCCAAGATTTTTCTTACGAGCAGTACTTC
CASSQDFSYEQYF
>many|TRBJ2-7|TRBV28|NA
TGTGCCAGCAGTTTAAGGGAACCCTACGAGCAGTACTTC
CASSLREPYEQYF
>many|TRBJ1-1|TRBV28|TRBD1
TGTGCCAGCTTTACTGACAGGGTGAACACTGAAGCTTTCTTT
CASFTDRVNTEAFF
>many|TRBJ1-1|TRBV5-1|NA
TGCGCCAGCAGCTTCTACGGGAGCGCTGAAGCTTTCTTT
CASSFYGSAEAFF
>NA|TRBJ2-7|TRBV11-3|TRBD1
TGTGCCAGCAGCTATGGGACAGGGGAGTACTACGAGCAGTACTTC
CASSYGTGEYYEQYF
>many|TRBJ2-7|TRBV2|NA
TGTGCCAGCAGTGGGATGTCATGGGGTAGCTCCTACGAGCAGTACTTC
CASSGMSWGSSYEQYF
>NA|TRBJ2-7|TRBV11-2|NA
TGTGCCAGCAGCCGCGGGACGGGCTTTTCCTACGAGCAGTACTTC
CASSRGTGFSYEQYF
>many|TRBJ2-5|TRBV12-3/TRBV12-4|NA
TGTGCCAGCAGTTTGCTCGCGGGCCAGACCCAGTACTTC
CASSLLAGQTQYF
>NA|TRBJ1-1|TRBV5-1|NA
TGCGCCAGCAGCGGAGAGTGGGCCTTGAACACTGAAGCTTTCTTT
CASSGEWALNTEAFF
>many|TRBJ1-3|TRBV11-2|NA
TGTGCCAGCAATCGGTTGAGCTCTGGAAACACCATATATTTT
CASNRLSSGNTIYF
>many|TRBJ1-5|TRBV12-3/TRBV12-4|NA
TGTGCCAGCAGTATGGCGGATTATAGCAATCAGCCCCAGCATTTT
CASSMADYSNQPQHF
>many|TRBJ2-7|TRBV12-5|TRBD1
TGTGCTAGTGGTTTGGAGGACAGGCCCTACGAGCAGTACTTC
CASGLEDRPYEQYF
>NA|TRBJ2-7|TRBV11-2|NA
TGTGCCAGCAGCTTACACAGAGGCTACGAGCAGTACTTC
CASSLHRGYEQYF
>many|TRBJ1-2|TRBV27|TRBD1
TGTGCCAGCAGTACCAGACAGGGCGGCTATGGCTACACCTTC
CASSTRQGGYGYTF
>many|TRBJ1-5|TRBV6-1|NA
TGTGCCAGCAAAACAGGTGGTAATCAGCCCCAGCATTTT
CASKTGGNQPQHF
>many|TRBJ1-6|TRBV6-1|NA
TGTGCCAGCAGCCGAGGACAAGTCAGCTCACCCCTCCACTTT
CASSRGQVSSPLHF
>few|TRBJ2-2|TRBV7-3|NA
TGTGCCAGCAGCTTTAGGGTGAACACCGGGGAGCTGTTTTTT
CASSFRVNTGELFF
>many|TRBJ2-7|TRBV5-1|NA
TGCGCCAGCAGCTTGGCGGACCATCGCTACTACGAGCAGTACTTC
CASSLADHRYYEQYF
>many|TRBJ1-2|TRBV10-3|NA
TGTGCCATCAGTGAAGTCGGGTCTAAGAATGGCTACACCTTC
CAISEVGSKNGYTF
>many|TRBJ1-3|TRBV6-5|NA
TGTGCCAGCAGTTATTACAGGGATGTTTCTGGAAACACCATATATTTT
CASSYYRDVSGNTIYF
>NA|TRBJ2-2|TRBV11-2|NA
TGTGCCAGCAGCCGCGTCGTTTGGGGGATGAACACCGGGGAGCTGTTTTTT
CASSRVVWGMNTGELFF
>NA|TRBJ2-7|TRBV14|NA
TGTGCCAGCAGCCAAGAACAACGGGAGATAGAAGAGCAGTACTTC
CASSQEQREIEEQYF
>NA|TRBJ1-2|TRBV7-2|NA
TGTGCCAGCAGCCCCTCCAGGGCGAGCTATGGCTACACCTTC
CASSPSRASYGYTF
>NA|TRBJ2-5|TRBV6-2/TRBV6-3|TRBD1
TGTGCCAGCAGTCCCACTAGACAGGGACAAGAGACCCAGTACTTC
CASSPTRQGQETQYF
>NA|TRBJ2-2|TRBV6-1|NA
TGTGCCATTAGACTGGGGTTTGGGACCGGGGAGCTGTTTTTT
CAIRLGFGTGELFF
>many|TRBJ1-5|TRBV6-1|NA
TGTGCCAGCAGAGAAGGACAAATTAGCAATCAGCCCCAGCATTTT
CASREGQISNQPQHF
>few|TRBJ1-6|TRBV7-2|NA
TGTGCCAGCAGCTTAGATACTGCCGGGGTCCCATCACCCCTCCACTTT
CASSLDTAGVPSPLHF
>NA|TRBJ2-7|TRBV29-1|TRBD1
TGCAGCGTTGAAGGGACAGGGAGGCCCGAGCAGTACTTC
CSVEGTGRPEQYF
>many|TRBJ2-5|TRBV6-5|NA
TGTGCCAGCAGTTACTCTTACACGGATCAAGAGACCCAGTACTTC
CASSYSYTDQETQYF
>many|TRBJ2-7|TRBV28|TRBD2
TGTGCCAGCAGCGCCGGTTGGGGGGGCTCCTACGAGCAGTACTTC
CASSAGWGGSYEQYF
>few|TRBJ2-2|TRBV29-1|TRBD1
TGCAGCGTTTTACAGGGGGCAAGCACCGGGGAGCTGTTTTTT
CSVLQGASTGELFF
>many|TRBJ1-1|TRBV10-2|NA
TGCGCCAGCACCGTGAAGGAGAACACTGAAGCTTTCTTT
CASTVKENTEAFF
>NA|TRBJ2-7|TRBV9|NA
TGTGCCAGCAGCGTAGAAGAGGACGGCGAGCAGTACTTC
CASSVEEDGEQYF
>many|TRBJ1-2|TRBV5-1|TRBD1
TGCGCCAGCAGCGAGGACAGGGTATCCTATGGCTACACCTTC
CASSEDRVSYGYTF
>many|TRBJ1-1|TRBV28|NA
TGTGCCAGCAGGTTGCTTTATATGAACACTGAAGCTTTCTTT
CASRLLYMNTEAFF
>NA|TRBJ2-5|TRBV6-5|TRBD1
TGTGCCAGCAGTTCCTCCGGGACAGGGAAAGAGACCCAGTACTTC
CASSSSGTGKETQYF
>few|TRBJ1-1|TRBV30|NA
TGTGCCTGGAGTTGGGGTTATGAAGCTTTCTTT
CAWSWGYEAFF
>few|TRBJ1-3|TRBV30|NA
TGTGCCTGGAGTTCTAGGCTATTCTCTGGAAACACCGTATATTTT
CAWSSRLFSGNTVYF
>NA|TRBJ2-7|TRBV6-1|NA
TGTGCCAACACCAGAATCGTAGTTGGGTACGAGCAGTACTTC
CANTRIVVGYEQYF
>NA|TRBJ1-1|TRBV6-1|NA
TGTGCCAGCAGGGACTGGGGGGGATGGACTGAAGCTTTCTTT
CASRDWGGWTEAFF
>NA|TRBJ1-2|TRBV20-1|TRBD1
TGCAGTGCTAGAGGACAGGGGGCAGGGGGCTACACCTTC
CSARGQGAGGYTF
>few|TRBJ1-1|TRBV28|NA
TGTGCCAGCCATAGCAGGGGTGAAGCTTTCTTT
CASHSRGEAFF
>many|TRBJ2-7|TRBV28|NA
TGTGCCAGCAGTTTCGGTCAGGGTAGGTACGAGCAGTACTTC
CASSFGQGRYEQYF
>many|TRBJ1-1|TRBV29-1|NA
TGCAGCATCGGAGTTGGCTTTACGAACACTGAAGCTTTCTTT
CSIGVGFTNTEAFF
>many|TRBJ2-5|TRBV18|NA
TGTGCCAGCTCAAGACTGGATTCGGAGACCCAGTACTTC
CASSRLDSETQYF
>many|TRBJ2-7|TRBV7-8|TRBD2
TGTGCCAGCAGCCTAGGACTAGCGGGACTCGAGCAGTACTTC
CASSLGLAGLEQYF
>few|TRBJ2-3|TRBV25-1|NA
TGTGCCAGCAGTTACGCGGGGACGCAGTATTTT
CASSYAGTQYF
>many|TRBJ2-2|TRBV30|NA
TGTGCCTGGAGACCCCGACTGTCTCGTGTCGAGCTGTTTTTT
CAWRPRLSRVELFF
>many|TRBJ1-2|TRBV28|NA
TGTGCCAGCAGCCCCCCCCCCGGGGGGAGTCATGGCTACACCTTC
CASSPPPGGSHGYTF
>many|TRBJ2-4|TRBV15|NA
TGTGCCACCAGCCCCCAAGAGCGGGCAATAGCCAAAAACATTCAGTACTTC
CATSPQERAIAKNIQYF